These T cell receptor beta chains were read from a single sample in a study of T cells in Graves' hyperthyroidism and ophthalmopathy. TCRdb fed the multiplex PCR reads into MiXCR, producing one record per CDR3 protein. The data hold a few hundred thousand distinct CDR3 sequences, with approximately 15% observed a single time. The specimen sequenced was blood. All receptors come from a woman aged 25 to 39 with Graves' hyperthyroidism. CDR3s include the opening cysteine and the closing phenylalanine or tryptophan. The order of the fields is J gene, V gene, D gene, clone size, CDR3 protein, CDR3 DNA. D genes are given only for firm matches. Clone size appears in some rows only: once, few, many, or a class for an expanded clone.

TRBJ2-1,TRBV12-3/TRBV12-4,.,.,CASNQAANEQFF,TGTGCCAGCAATCAGGCGGCGAATGAGCAGTTCTTC
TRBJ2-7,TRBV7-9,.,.,CASSTLGPSYEQYF,TGTGCCAGCAGCACCCTTGGGCCCTCCTACGAGCAGTACTTC
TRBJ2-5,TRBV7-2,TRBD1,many,CASSRQGDETQYF,TGTGCCAGCAGCAGACAGGGGGACGAGACCCAGTACTTC
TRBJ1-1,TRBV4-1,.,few,CASRRPNTEAFF,TGCGCCAGCCGTAGACCGAACACTGAAGCTTTCTTT
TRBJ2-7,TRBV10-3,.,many,CAISDSDPLYEQYF,TGTGCCATCAGTGATTCAGACCCTTTGTACGAGCAGTACTTC
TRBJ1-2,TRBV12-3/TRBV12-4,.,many,CASSLERNYGYTF,TGTGCCAGCAGTTTAGAGCGTAACTATGGCTACACCTTC
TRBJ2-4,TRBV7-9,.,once,CASSPESMAGSSSYF,TGTGCCAGCAGTCCCGAGTCCATGGCGGGATCGTCTTCGTACTTC
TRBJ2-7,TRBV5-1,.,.,CASSLGVPARGPYEQYF,TGCGCCAGCAGCTTGGGGGTCCCAGCCAGGGGCCCCTACGAGCAGTACTTC
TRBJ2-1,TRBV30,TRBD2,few,CAWNRGGSGRAGEQFF,TGTGCCTGGAACCGGGGGGGTAGCGGGAGGGCCGGTGAGCAGTTCTTC
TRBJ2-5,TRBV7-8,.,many,CASSSEGQFQETQYF,TGTGCCAGCAGCTCCGAGGGACAATTCCAAGAGACCCAGTACTTC
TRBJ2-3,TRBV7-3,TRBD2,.,CASSARFRLAGALTDTQYF,TGTGCCAGCAGCGCACGATTCAGACTAGCGGGGGCCCTCACAGATACGCAGTATTTT
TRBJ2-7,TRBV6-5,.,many,CASSYSGDASREQYF,TGTGCCAGCAGTTACTCTGGGGACGCAAGTCGGGAGCAGTACTTC
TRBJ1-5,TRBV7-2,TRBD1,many,CASSAWGTGSNQPQHF,TGTGCCAGCAGCGCTTGGGGGACAGGCTCCAATCAGCCCCAGCATTTT
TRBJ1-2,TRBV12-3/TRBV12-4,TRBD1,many,CASSLEQGAGYGYTF,TGTGCCAGCAGTTTAGAACAGGGGGCCGGCTATGGCTACACCTTC
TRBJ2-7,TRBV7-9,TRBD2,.,CASSSSGTSGRGSSYEQYF,TGTGCCAGCAGCTCCTCCGGGACTAGCGGGAGGGGGAGCTCCTACGAGCAGTACTTC
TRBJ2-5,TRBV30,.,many,CAWSVGQETQYF,TGTGCCTGGAGTGTAGGGCAAGAGACCCAGTACTTC
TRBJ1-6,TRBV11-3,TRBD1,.,CASSPRRDSNSPLHF,TGTGCCAGCAGCCCCCGCCGGGACAGCAACTCACCCCTCCACTTT
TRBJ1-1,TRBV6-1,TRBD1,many,CASSYTDRVFDTEAFF,TGTGCCAGCAGTTATACCGACAGGGTGTTCGACACTGAAGCTTTCTTT